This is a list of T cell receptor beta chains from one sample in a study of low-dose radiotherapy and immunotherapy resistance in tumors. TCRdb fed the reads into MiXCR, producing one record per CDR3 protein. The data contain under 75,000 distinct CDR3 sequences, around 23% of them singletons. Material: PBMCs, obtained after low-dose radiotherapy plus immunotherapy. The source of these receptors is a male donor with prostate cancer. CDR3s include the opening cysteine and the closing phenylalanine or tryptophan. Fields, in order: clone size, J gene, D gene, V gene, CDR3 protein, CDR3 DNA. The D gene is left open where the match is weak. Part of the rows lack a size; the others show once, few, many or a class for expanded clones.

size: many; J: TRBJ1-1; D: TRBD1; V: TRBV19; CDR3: CASSLRTGAEDTEAFF; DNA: TGTGCCAGTAGTCTACGGACAGGGGCTGAGGACACTGAAGCTTTCTTT
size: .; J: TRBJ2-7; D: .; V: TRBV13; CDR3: CASSPAGAPFYEQYF; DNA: TGTGCCAGCAGCCCCGCGGGGGCCCCCTTCTACGAGCAGTACTTC
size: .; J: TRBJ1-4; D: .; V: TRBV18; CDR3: CASSPNRVEKLFF; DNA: TGTGCCAGCTCACCCAACAGGGTCGAAAAACTGTTTTTT
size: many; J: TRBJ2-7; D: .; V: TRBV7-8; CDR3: CASSQTTQAYEQYF; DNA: TGTGCCAGCAGCCAGACGACACAAGCCTACGAGCAGTACTTC
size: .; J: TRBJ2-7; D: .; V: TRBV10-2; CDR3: CASSVPTGDEQYF; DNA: TGCGCCAGCAGTGTTCCGACTGGGGACGAGCAGTACTTC
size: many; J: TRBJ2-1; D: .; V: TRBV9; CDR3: CASSGAPGNEQFF; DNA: TGTGCCAGCAGCGGGGCCCCTGGGAATGAGCAGTTCTTC
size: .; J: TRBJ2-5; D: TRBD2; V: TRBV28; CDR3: CATSGRAVETQYF; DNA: TGTGCGACTAGCGGGAGGGCGGTGGAGACCCAGTACTTC
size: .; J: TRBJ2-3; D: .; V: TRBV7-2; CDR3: CASSLAGGPTDTQYF; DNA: TGTGCCAGCAGCTTAGCGGGGGGCCCCACAGATACGCAGTATTTT
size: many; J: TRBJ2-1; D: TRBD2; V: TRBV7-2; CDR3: CASSVRPTSGGYNEQFF; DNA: TGTGCCAGCAGCGTAAGGCCCACTAGCGGGGGCTACAATGAGCAGTTCTTC
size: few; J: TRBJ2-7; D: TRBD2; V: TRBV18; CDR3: CASSRALAGETYEQYF; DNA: TGTGCCAGCTCACGGGCACTAGCGGGGGAGACCTACGAGCAGTACTTC
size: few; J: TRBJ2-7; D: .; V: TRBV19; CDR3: CASSISPVYEQYF; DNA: TGTGCCAGTAGTATATCTCCAGTCTACGAGCAGTACTTC
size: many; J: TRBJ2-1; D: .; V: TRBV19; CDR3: CASSTTRSSYNEQFF; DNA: TGTGCCAGTAGTACGACAAGGAGCTCCTACAATGAGCAGTTCTTC
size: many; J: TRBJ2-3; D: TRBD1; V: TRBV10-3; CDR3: CAISEFFGQVGTDTQYF; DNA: TGTGCCATCAGTGAGTTTTTCGGACAGGTTGGGACAGATACGCAGTATTTT
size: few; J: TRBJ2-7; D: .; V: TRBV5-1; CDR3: CASSLAVDSASSYEQYF; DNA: TGCGCCAGCAGCTTGGCAGTGGACAGTGCAAGCTCCTACGAGCAGTACTTC
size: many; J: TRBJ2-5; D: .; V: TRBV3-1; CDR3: CASSPERSVRETQYF; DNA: TGTGCCAGCAGCCCCGAGCGGTCCGTTCGGGAGACCCAGTACTTC
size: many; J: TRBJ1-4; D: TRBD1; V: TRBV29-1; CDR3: CSVDREEKLFF; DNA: TGCAGCGTCGACAGGGAAGAAAAACTGTTTTTT
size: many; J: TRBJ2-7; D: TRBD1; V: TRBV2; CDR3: CASSEDRVSYEQYF; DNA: TGTGCCAGCAGTGAGGACAGGGTTTCCTACGAGCAGTACTTC
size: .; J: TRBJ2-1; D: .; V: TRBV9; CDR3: CASSPTTGSSYNEQFF; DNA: TGTGCCAGCAGCCCCACGACTGGGAGCTCCTACAATGAGCAGTTCTTC
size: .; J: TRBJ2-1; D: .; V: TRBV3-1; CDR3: CASSQVAEQFF; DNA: TGTGCCAGCAGCCAAGTTGCTGAGCAGTTCTTC
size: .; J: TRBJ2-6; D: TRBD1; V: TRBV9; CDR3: CASSAGQPSSGANVLTF; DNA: TGTGCCAGCAGCGCGGGACAGCCCAGCTCTGGGGCCAACGTCCTGACTTTC
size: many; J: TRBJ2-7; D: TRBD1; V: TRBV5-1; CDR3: CASSLDGTGLREQYF; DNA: TGCGCCAGCAGCTTGGACGGGACAGGGCTTCGCGAGCAGTACTTC
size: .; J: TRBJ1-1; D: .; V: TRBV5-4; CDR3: CASSLNLQGLNTEAFF; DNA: TGTGCCAGCAGCTTAAATTTACAGGGCCTGAACACTGAAGCTTTCTTT
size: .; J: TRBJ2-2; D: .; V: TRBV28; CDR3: CASSDTRILTGELFF; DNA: TGTGCCAGCAGTGACACTAGGATACTCACCGGGGAGCTGTTTTTT
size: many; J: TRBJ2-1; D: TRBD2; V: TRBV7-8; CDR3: CASSLGWAGGNEQFF; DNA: TGTGCCAGCAGCTTAGGATGGGCGGGAGGGAATGAGCAGTTCTTC
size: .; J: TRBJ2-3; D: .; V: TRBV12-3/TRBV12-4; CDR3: CASSLVPPSDTQYF; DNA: TGTGCCAGCAGTTTAGTCCCCCCATCAGATACGCAGTATTTT
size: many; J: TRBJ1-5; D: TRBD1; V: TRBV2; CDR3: CASSGDRDGGNQPQHF; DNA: TGTGCCAGCAGTGGGGACAGGGACGGCGGCAATCAGCCCCAGCATTTT
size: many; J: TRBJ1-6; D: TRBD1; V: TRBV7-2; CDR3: CASSASPGQGRRAPLHF; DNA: TGTGCCAGCAGCGCCAGCCCGGGACAGGGAAGAAGGGCACCCCTCCACTTT
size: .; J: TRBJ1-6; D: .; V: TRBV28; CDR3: CASSLLTGGIDNSPLHF; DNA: TGTGCCAGCAGTTTATTGACCGGGGGCATCGATAATTCACCCCTCCACTTT
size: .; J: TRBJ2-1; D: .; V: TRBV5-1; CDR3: CASSLALGFPYNEQFF; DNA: TGCGCCAGCAGCTTGGCTTTGGGGTTCCCCTATAATGAGCAGTTCTTC
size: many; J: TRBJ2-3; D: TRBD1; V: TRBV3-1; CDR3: CASSQNGQGATDTQYF; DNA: TGTGCCAGCAGCCAAAACGGGCAGGGGGCAACAGATACGCAGTATTTT
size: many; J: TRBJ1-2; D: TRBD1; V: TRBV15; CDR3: CATSVRTGQGYTF; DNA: TGTGCCACCAGCGTCCGGACAGGGCAGGGCTACACCTTC
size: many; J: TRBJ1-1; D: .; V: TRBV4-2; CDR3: CASTPGDMNTEAFF; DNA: TGTGCCAGCACCCCAGGGGACATGAACACTGAAGCTTTCTTT
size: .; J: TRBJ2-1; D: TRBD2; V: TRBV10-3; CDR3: CAIGGGADEQFF; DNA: TGTGCCATCGGCGGGGGGGCGGATGAGCAGTTCTTC
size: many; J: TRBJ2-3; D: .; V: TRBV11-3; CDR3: CASSLSGVKGDTQYF; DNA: TGTGCCAGCAGCTTAAGCGGAGTCAAGGGCGATACGCAGTATTTT
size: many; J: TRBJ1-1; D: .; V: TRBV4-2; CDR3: CASSQEWGRDFAEAFF; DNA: TGTGCCAGCAGCCAAGAGTGGGGGCGGGATTTCGCTGAAGCTTTCTTT
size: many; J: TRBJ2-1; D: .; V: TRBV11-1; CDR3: CASSLYIAVGVNEQFF; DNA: TGTGCCAGCAGCTTATACATAGCGGTTGGGGTCAATGAGCAGTTCTTC
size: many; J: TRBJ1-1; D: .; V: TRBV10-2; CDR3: CASSEFQGRGTEAFF; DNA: TGCGCCAGCAGTGAGTTTCAGGGAAGAGGTACTGAAGCTTTCTTT
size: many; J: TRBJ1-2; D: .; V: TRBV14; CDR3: CASSQVGQNYGYTF; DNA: TGTGCCAGCAGTCAAGTCGGGCAGAACTATGGCTACACCTTC
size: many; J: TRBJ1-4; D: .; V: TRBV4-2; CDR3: CASSQYIREGEKLFF; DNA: TGTGCCAGCAGCCAATATATAAGGGAGGGGGAAAAACTGTTTTTT
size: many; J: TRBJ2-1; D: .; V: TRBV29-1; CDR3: CSVVFQVSYNEQFF; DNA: TGCAGCGTTGTATTTCAGGTCTCCTACAATGAGCAGTTCTTC
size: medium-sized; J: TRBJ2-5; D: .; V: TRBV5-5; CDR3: CASSPVGSQETQYF; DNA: TGTGCCAGCAGCCCCGTAGGCAGCCAAGAGACCCAGTACTTC
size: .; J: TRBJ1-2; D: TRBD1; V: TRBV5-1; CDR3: CASSQQGEYGYTF; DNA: TGCGCCAGCAGCCAACAGGGGGAATATGGCTACACCTTC
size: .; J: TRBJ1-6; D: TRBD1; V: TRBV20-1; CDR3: CSARRLTGETYNSPLHF; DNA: TGCAGTGCTAGACGCCTGACAGGGGAAACCTATAATTCACCCCTCCACTTT